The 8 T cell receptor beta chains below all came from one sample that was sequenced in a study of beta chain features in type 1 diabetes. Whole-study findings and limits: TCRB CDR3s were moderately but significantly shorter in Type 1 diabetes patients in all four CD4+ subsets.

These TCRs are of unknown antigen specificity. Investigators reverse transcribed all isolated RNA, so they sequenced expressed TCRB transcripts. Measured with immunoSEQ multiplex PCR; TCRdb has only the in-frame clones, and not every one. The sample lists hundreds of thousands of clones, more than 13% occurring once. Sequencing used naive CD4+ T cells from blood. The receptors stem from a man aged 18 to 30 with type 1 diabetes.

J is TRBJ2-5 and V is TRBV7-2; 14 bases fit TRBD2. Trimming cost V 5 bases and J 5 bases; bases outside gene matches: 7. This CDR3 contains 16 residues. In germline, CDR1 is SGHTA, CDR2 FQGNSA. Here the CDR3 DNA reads TGTGCCAGCAGCCTTGGGACTAGCGGGAGTCGGGAGACCCAGTACTTC. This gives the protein CASSLGTSGSRETQYF.

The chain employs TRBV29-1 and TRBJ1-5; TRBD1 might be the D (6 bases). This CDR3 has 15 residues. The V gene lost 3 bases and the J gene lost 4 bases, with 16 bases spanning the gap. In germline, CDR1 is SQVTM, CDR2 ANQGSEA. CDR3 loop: CSVEWRGAKNQPQHF. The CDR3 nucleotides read TGCAGCGTTGAGTGGCGGGGGGCAAAAAATCAGCCCCAGCATTTT.

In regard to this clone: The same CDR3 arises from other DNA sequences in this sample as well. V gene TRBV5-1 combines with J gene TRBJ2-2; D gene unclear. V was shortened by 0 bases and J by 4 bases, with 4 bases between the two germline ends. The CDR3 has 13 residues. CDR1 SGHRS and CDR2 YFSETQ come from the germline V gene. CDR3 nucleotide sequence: TGCGCCAGCAGCTTGGAAGGCACCGGGGAGCTGTTTTTT. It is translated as CASSLEGTGELFF.

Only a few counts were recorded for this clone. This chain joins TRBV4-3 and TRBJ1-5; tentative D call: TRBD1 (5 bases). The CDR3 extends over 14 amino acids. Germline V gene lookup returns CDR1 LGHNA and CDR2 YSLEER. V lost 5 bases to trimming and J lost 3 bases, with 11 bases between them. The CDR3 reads CASSNRLANQPQHF. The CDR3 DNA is TGCGCCAGCAGCAACAGGTTAGCCAATCAGCCCCAGCATTTT.

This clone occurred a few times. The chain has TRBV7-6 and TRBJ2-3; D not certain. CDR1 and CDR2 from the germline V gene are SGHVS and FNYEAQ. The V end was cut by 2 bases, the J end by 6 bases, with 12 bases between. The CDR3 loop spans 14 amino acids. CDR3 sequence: CASSLILASDTQYF. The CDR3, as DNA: TGTGCCAGCAGCTTAATATTGGCATCGGATACGCAGTATTTT.

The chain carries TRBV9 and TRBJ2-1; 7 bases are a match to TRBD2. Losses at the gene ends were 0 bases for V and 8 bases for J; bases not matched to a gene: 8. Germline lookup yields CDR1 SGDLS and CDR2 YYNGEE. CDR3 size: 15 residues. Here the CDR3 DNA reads TGTGCCAGCAGCGTAGCGGGAGGCTACCAGGATGAGCAGTTCTTC. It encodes CASSVAGGYQDEQFF.

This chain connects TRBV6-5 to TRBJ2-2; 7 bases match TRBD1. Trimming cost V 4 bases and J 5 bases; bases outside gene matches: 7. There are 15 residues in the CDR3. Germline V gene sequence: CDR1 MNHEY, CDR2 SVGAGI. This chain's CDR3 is CASSLPGQITGELFF. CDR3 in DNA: TGTGCCAGCAGTTTACCGGGACAGATAACCGGGGAGCTGTTTTTT.

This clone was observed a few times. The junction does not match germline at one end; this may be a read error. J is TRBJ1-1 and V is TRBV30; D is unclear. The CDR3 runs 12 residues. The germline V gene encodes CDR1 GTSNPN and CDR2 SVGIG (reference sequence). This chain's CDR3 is CAWSAYGSVTPF. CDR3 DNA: TGTGCCTGGAGCGCCTACGGGAGCGTGACTCCTTTT.